This T cell receptor (beta chain) was recovered during a study of cytomegalovirus exposure and HLA in healthy donors. The study's findings and limits: V segments that were indistinguishable, TRBV6-2 and TRBV6-3 among them, were omitted from analysis. Sequencing likely produced, as an artifact, a cluster of highly shared sequence variants. Near-uniform donor sequencing depth was presumed by presence/absence analyses.

This CDR3 spans 15 amino acids. In germline, CDR1 is SGHTA, CDR2 FQGNSA. With V trimmed by 2 bases and J by 4 bases, 5 bases remained unmatched. Whereas donors were nominally healthy upon sampling, unrecorded immune exposures were probable. Details on this clone: Antigen specificity is unknown.

The PCR contained 60 Vbeta and 13 Jbeta primers. Here immunoSEQ multiplex PCR was the method, and the copy in TCRdb shows in-frame clones only, minus some. The data contain about 200,000 clones, about four fifths of them singletons. Sequenced material: PBMCs. The chain employs TRBV7-2 and TRBJ2-3; 8 bases match TRBD2. This TCR derives from a girl between 5 and 17 years old in good health and CMV-seropositive. The CDR3 reads CASSLFGGASDTQYF. DNA for the CDR3: TGTGCCAGCAGCTTATTCGGGGGGGCCTCAGATACGCAGTATTTT.